The 19 T cell receptor beta chains below come from one sample, sequenced in a study of identifying expanded T cells in peripheral blood. TCRdb's table, derived via immunoSEQ multiplex PCR, lists solely in-frame clones and lacks some. The data show roughly 120,000 clones, approximately 90% seen once. Sequencing was carried out using blood. All receptors derive from a person aged 18 to 75 in good health.

The rearrangement uses TRBV4-2 and TRBJ2-1; D is unclear. Germline V gene sequence: CDR1 LGHNA, CDR2 YNFKEQ. V shed 4 bases and J shed 6 bases, with 19 bases lying between them. This CDR3 comprises 16 residues. Written as DNA, the CDR3 is TGTGCCAGCAGCCCAGAAGAGATCCTAGTCCTCAATGAGCAGTTCTTC. Translation gives CASSPEEILVLNEQFF.

The chain uses TRBV29-1 and TRBJ2-3; 9 bases map to TRBD2. The CDR3 consists of 15 residues. CDR1 and CDR2 from the germline V gene are SQVTM and ANQGSEA. V trimming: 1 base; J trimming: 4 bases; junction bases outside the gene matches: 6. Written as DNA, the CDR3 is TGCAGCGTTGAAGGGCGGGGGGGCCCAGCAGATACGCAGTATTTT. As protein: CSVEGRGGPADTQYF.

V is TRBV11-2 and J is TRBJ2-3; 9 bases line up with TRBD1. Losses at the gene ends were 4 bases for V and 1 base for J; bases not matched to a gene: 9. Germline loops: CDR1 SGHAT, CDR2 FQNNGV. The CDR3 is made up of 17 amino acids. The CDR3 DNA sequence: TGTGCCAGCAGCTACTCCGGGACAGGGACTGGCACAGATACGCAGTATTTT. Amino acids: CASSYSGTGTGTDTQYF.

The rearrangement links TRBV5-4 to TRBJ2-1; 8 bases match TRBD1. The V gene end was trimmed by 2 bases and the J gene end by 9 bases; junction bases not matched to a gene: 10. CDR1 is SGHNT, CDR2 YYREEE, per germline (reference sequence). The CDR3 length is 15 residues. This CDR3 is CASSFGDRSMGEQFF. The CDR3 region has the DNA TGTGCCAGCAGCTTTGGGGACAGGTCGATGGGTGAGCAGTTCTTC.

CDR3 DNA: TGCAGCGTTGAACGGGGGTCGGGCACTGAAGCTTTCTTT. Protein product: CSVERGSGTEAFF. The chain carries TRBV29-1 and TRBJ1-1; D perhaps matches TRBD1 (5 bases). The CDR3 has 13 residues. The germline V and J ends were trimmed by 2 bases and 4 bases, with 11 bases remaining between them. Germline values: CDR1 SQVTM, CDR2 ANQGSEA.

The chain combines TRBV5-1 with TRBJ2-1; 12 nucleotides align to TRBD2. Germline V gene data show CDR1 as SGHRS and CDR2 as YFSETQ. The CDR3 is 15 amino acids. With 5 bases clipped from V and 4 bases from J, the junction kept 4 bases outside the gene matches. Written as DNA, the CDR3 is TGCGCCAGCAGTTACGGACTAGCGGGATACAATGAGCAGTTCTTC. Its translation: CASSYGLAGYNEQFF. Together with reference TRBV5-1 and TRBJ2-1, the CDR3 gives the full variable domain: KAGVTQTPRYLIKTRGQQVTLSCSPISGHRSVSWYQQTPGQGLQFLFEYFSETQRNKGNFPGRFSGRQFSNSRSEMNVSTLELGDSALYLCASSYGLAGYNEQFFGPGTRLTVL.

Only one count was recorded for this clone. The chain employs TRBV5-1 and TRBJ1-3; TRBD1 is a possible D gene (6 bases). The V gene lost 0 bases and the J gene lost 2 bases, with 6 bases spanning the gap. Germline loops: CDR1 SGHRS, CDR2 YFSETQ. The CDR3 extends over 14 amino acids. As DNA, the CDR3 is TGCGCCAGCAGCTTGGACAGGGCTGGAAACACCATATATTTT. This gives the protein CASSLDRAGNTIYF. Full variable domain (outside the CDR3, taken from reference TRBV5-1 and TRBJ1-3): KAGVTQTPRYLIKTRGQQVTLSCSPISGHRSVSWYQQTPGQGLQFLFEYFSETQRNKGNFPGRFSGRQFSNSRSEMNVSTLELGDSALYLCASSLDRAGNTIYFGEGSWLTVV.

V usage is TRBV7-9 and J usage is TRBJ1-6; possible D gene TRBD1, 5 bases. Germline loops: CDR1 SEHNR, CDR2 FQNEAQ (reference sequence). There are 13 residues in the CDR3. The germline V and J ends were trimmed by 3 bases and 8 bases, with 8 bases remaining between them. The CDR3: CASSFDSDSPLHF. The CDR3 region has the DNA TGTGCCAGCAGCTTCGACAGTGATTCACCCCTCCACTTT.

The rearrangement links TRBV2 to TRBJ2-2, with 10 bases matching TRBD1. V was pared by 6 bases and J by 6 bases, with 4 bases of the junction left unmatched. Germline V gene lookup returns CDR1 SNHLY and CDR2 FYNNEI. This CDR3 region has 14 residues. This chain's CDR3 is CASSPGTGAGELFF. For the CDR3, the DNA is TGTGCCAGCAGCCCCGGGACAGGGGCCGGGGAGCTGTTTTTT.

The V and J genes are TRBV7-8 and TRBJ2-7; 7 nucleotides match TRBD1. Germline CDR1 and CDR2: SGHVS and FQNEAQ. J lost 7 bases, V lost 5 bases, and 8 bases had no gene match. The CDR3 length is 13 residues. The CDR3 DNA sequence: TGTGCCAGCAGCCGAGGACAGGTGAGGGAGCAGTACTTC. It specifies CASSRGQVREQYF.

This clone has a handful of counts. This chain links TRBV9 with TRBJ2-3; tentatively, D is TRBD2 (6 bases). Germline CDR1 reads SGDLS; CDR2 reads YYNGEE. This CDR3 contains 16 residues. The ends were cut back, 0 bases at V and 3 bases at J, with 14 bases in the middle. CDR3 coding DNA: TGTGCCAGCAGCGTAGGAGTATTGGGAGGAACAGATACGCAGTATTTT. Translating it yields CASSVGVLGGTDTQYF. Complete variable domain (other parts from reference TRBV9 and TRBJ2-3): DSGVTQTPKHLITATGQRVTLRCSPRSGDLSVYWYQQSLDQGLQFLIQYYNGEERAKGNILERFSAQQFPDLHSELNLSSLELGDSALYFCASSVGVLGGTDTQYFGPGTRLTVL.

This clone showed up just a few times. This chain uses TRBV30 with TRBJ1-2, with D uncertain. Trimming pared 1 base from V and 8 bases from J, leaving 11 bases between. The CDR3 is 12 residues long. Germline V gene sequence: CDR1 GTSNPN, CDR2 SVGIG (reference sequence). The CDR3 loop reads CAWSGASRGYTF. In DNA, the CDR3 is TGTGCCTGGAGTGGGGCCTCTAGAGGCTACACCTTC.

The V call is TRBV18, the J call TRBJ2-3; maybe TRBD1 (6 bases). The V end was cut by 5 bases, the J end by 4 bases, with 10 bases between. Per germline, CDR1 KGHSH and CDR2 LQKENI. The CDR3 consists of 13 residues. CDR3 sequence reads: CASSTGTADTQYF. In DNA form, the CDR3 reads TGTGCCAGCTCAACAGGGACGGCAGATACGCAGTATTTT.

The chain couples TRBV18 to TRBJ1-4; unclear D gene. This CDR3 has 15 residues. Between the trimmed V and J ends, which lost 5 bases and 2 bases, there was a span of 12 bases. The germline V gene encodes CDR1 KGHSH and CDR2 LQKENI. CDR3 loop: CASSDQQSTNEKLFF. In DNA, the CDR3 is TGTGCCAGCTCAGACCAACAGAGTACTAATGAAAAACTGTTTTTT.

In DNA form, the CDR3 reads TGTGCCAGCAGGGGACTAGCGGCTGACAATGAGCAGTTCTTC. It specifies CASRGLAADNEQFF. The V gene is TRBV12-1, the J gene TRBJ2-1; TRBD2, the table's D call, was not compared with the DNA. TRBV12-1 is an annotated pseudogene. This CDR3 region has 14 residues.

The V call is TRBV10-1, the J call TRBJ2-7; TRBD1 matches at 8 bases. The V segment lost 5 bases and the J segment 5 bases; nucleotides outside the gene matches: 5. The length of the CDR3 is 13 residues. Per germline, CDR1 WNHNN and CDR2 SYGVQD (reference sequence). CDR3 DNA: TGCGCCAGCAGTTCAGGGGGCATCGACGAGCAGTACTTC. This encodes CASSSGGIDEQYF.

The chain is built from TRBV7-2 and TRBJ1-2; D is possibly TRBD1 (5 bases). The CDR3 is made up of 16 amino acids. V lost 1 base, J lost 4 bases, and 16 bases lay in between. CDR1 and CDR2 (germline): SGHTA, FQGNSA. CDR3 sequence reads: CASSLERLGASYGYTF. CDR3 in DNA: TGTGCCAGCAGCTTAGAAAGACTCGGGGCGAGCTATGGCTACACCTTC.

The rearrangement uses TRBV27 and TRBJ2-3; D is unresolved. CDR1 and CDR2 (germline): MNHEY, SMNVEV (reference sequence). This CDR3 has 11 residues. V lost 11 bases and J 1 base, leaving 7 bases between the germline ends. The CDR3 region has the DNA TGTGCCCAGACGGGCACAGATACGCAGTATTTT. Its protein is CAQTGTDTQYF.

The chain uses TRBV5-6 and TRBJ2-3; TRBD2 matches at 13 bases. There are 15 residues in the CDR3. Germline-derived CDR1 and CDR2 are SGHDT and YYEEEE. V lost 2 bases, J lost 10 bases, and 7 bases stayed unmatched. CDR3 protein: CASSFKTSGGRAQYF. In DNA form, the CDR3 reads TGTGCCAGCAGCTTTAAGACTAGCGGGGGGAGGGCGCAGTATTTT.